This entry is about one TCR beta chain. Original handling: Reference gene primer amplification gave nucleated cell count estimates. TCRdb keeps only in-frame clones here, not all; method: immunoSEQ multiplex PCR. The DNA was the basis for D and trimming; V, J and clone size are from that table. The data contain about 69,000 clones, 79% of them singletons. This sample was taken from a study of blood T cell repertoires in COVID-19. Across the study: Specimens from acute and convalescent COVID-19 originated in the United States, Italy and Spain.

The V gene end was trimmed by 4 bases and the J gene end by 10 bases; junction bases not matched to a gene: 4. The CDR3 is made up of 12 amino acids. Per the germline V gene, CDR1 is SGHVS and CDR2 is FQNEAQ. The sequenced material came from peripheral blood. The receptor was derived from a human donor in a cohort sampled during active COVID-19. This chain uses TRBV7-8 with TRBJ2-1; 7 nucleotides line up with TRBD1. The DNA of the CDR3 is TGTGCCAGCAGCTCTAGGGACAGAGAGCAGTTCTTC. Its translation: CASSSRDREQFF.